The 20 T cell receptor beta chains below come from one sample, sequenced in a study of cytomegalovirus exposure and HLA in healthy donors. Primers: 60 Vbeta forward and 13 Jbeta reverse. Profiled with immunoSEQ multiplex PCR; TCRdb holds only in-frame clones, not every one. The sample carries about 160,000 clones, around four fifths recorded once. Sequencing was carried out using PBMCs. The receptors shown here come from a man aged 50 to 60 in good health and CMV-seropositive.

The chain couples TRBV6-6 to TRBJ1-6; 8 bases are shared with TRBD1. The germline gives CDR1 MNHNY, CDR2 SVGAGI (reference sequence). V was clipped by 6 bases and J by 6 bases; unmatched bases: 7. The CDR3 length is 15 residues. CDR3 loop: CASRFLTGVNSPLHF. CDR3 DNA: TGTGCCAGCAGGTTTCTGACAGGGGTTAATTCACCCCTCCACTTT.

In the case of this clone: One end of the junction is discordant with germline, which a read error may explain. This sequence joins TRBV6-1 and TRBJ2-7; D call uncertain. Germline V CDR1 and CDR2: MNHNS, SASEGT. This CDR3 contains 10 residues. This CDR3 is CASSEGGMDF. In nucleotides, the CDR3 is TGTGCCAGCAGTGAAGGAGGAATGGACTTC.

The chain has TRBV5-4 and TRBJ2-2, with TRBD2 identical over 8 bases. The germline CDR1 and CDR2 sequences are SGHNT and YYREEE (reference sequence). The V gene end was trimmed by 4 bases and the J gene end by 0 bases; junction bases not matched to a gene: 8. The CDR3 is 17 amino acids. DNA for the CDR3: TGTGCCAGCAGCCCAAACTCACTAGCGGCGAACACCGGGGAGCTGTTTTTT. Protein product: CASSPNSLAANTGELFF.

V is TRBV7-9 and J is TRBJ2-1; 7 positions agree with TRBD2. V was pared by 2 bases and J by 1 base, with 5 bases of the junction left unmatched. This CDR3 comprises 16 residues. The V gene's germline CDR1 is SEHNR and CDR2 FQNEAQ (reference sequence). CDR3 sequence (DNA): TGTGCCAGCAGCTTAACTACGGGGGGTTCCTACAATGAGCAGTTCTTC. This encodes CASSLTTGGSYNEQFF. The variable domain in full, with the rest retrieved from reference TRBV7-9 and TRBJ2-1, is DTGVSQNPRHKITKRGQNVTFRCDPISEHNRLYWYRQTLGQGPEFLTYFQNEAQLEKSRLLSDRFSAERPKGSFSTLEIQRTEQGDSAMYLCASSLTTGGSYNEQFFGPGTRLTVL.

The V gene is TRBV9, the J gene TRBJ2-5; TRBD1 aligns across 10 bases. Gene TRBJ2-7 matches the end of the DNA better, so the J call may be wrong. Germline V gene data show CDR1 as SGDLS and CDR2 as YYNGEE. The CDR3 runs to 13 residues. The chain's CDR3 is CASSGTGGYEQYF. DNA for the CDR3: TGTGCCAGCAGCGGGACAGGGGGCTACGAGCAGTACTTC.

This clone has just a few counts. The genes are TRBV27 and TRBJ2-1, with 12 bases fitting TRBD2. Unmatched junction bases numbered 11, after V lost 1 base and J lost 4 bases. The CDR3 runs to 19 residues. Germline V gene lookup returns CDR1 MNHEY and CDR2 SMNVEV (reference sequence). CDR3 nucleotides: TGTGCCAGCAGTTTATTATCGTCTAGCGGGGGGGCTCGGTACAATGAGCAGTTCTTC. This translates into CASSLLSSSGGARYNEQFF.

CDR3 loop: CASSPLGVDYGYTF. CDR3 coding DNA: TGTGCCAGCTCACCATTAGGGGTCGACTATGGCTACACCTTC. The J gene is TRBJ1-2, the V gene TRBV18; D is possibly TRBD1 (5 bases). V dropped 2 bases and J dropped 3 bases, with 10 bases sitting between them. The CDR3 is made up of 14 amino acids. The germline gives CDR1 KGHSH, CDR2 LQKENI.

The rearrangement joins TRBV7-9 to TRBJ2-1, with D unresolved. The CDR3 totals 14 residues. The V end was cut by 5 bases, the J end by 2 bases, with 10 bases between. The germline V gene has CDR1 SEHNR and CDR2 FQNEAQ (reference sequence). This CDR3 reads CASSISVTYNEQFF. CDR3 DNA: TGTGCCAGCAGCATAAGCGTCACCTACAATGAGCAGTTCTTC.

CDR3 sequence (DNA): TGTGCCAGCAGCTTAAACTGGGTTGCAGGGTCTAACTATGGCTACACCTTC. Translating it yields CASSLNWVAGSNYGYTF. This chain uses TRBV7-9 with TRBJ1-2; weak D call: TRBD1 (5 bases). In germline, CDR1 is SEHNR, CDR2 FQNEAQ (reference sequence). V lost 2 bases, J lost 0 bases, and 16 bases lay in between. The CDR3 length is 17 residues.

This rearrangement joins TRBV9 to TRBJ2-3; perhaps TRBD2 as D (7 bases). The germline CDR1 and CDR2 sequences are SGDLS and YYNGEE. The V gene lost 3 bases and the J gene lost 0 bases, with 20 bases spanning the gap. CDR3 length equals 18 residues. The CDR3 region has the DNA TGTGCCAGCAGCGGGCCCCGGGGAGGGGGGGATAGCACAGATACGCAGTATTTT. Protein product: CASSGPRGGGDSTDTQYF.

V and J are TRBV4-1 and TRBJ2-6, with D tentatively TRBD2 (6 bases). The CDR3 consists of 15 residues. CDR1 and CDR2 from the germline V gene are MGHRA and YSYEKL. V was clipped by 11 bases and J by 3 bases, with 17 bases between them. The CDR3 here is CASGRGLLGANVLTF. CDR3 nucleotide sequence: TGCGCCTCTGGGCGGGGTTTGCTTGGGGCCAACGTCCTGACTTTC.

The chain recombines TRBV28 with TRBJ2-5; maybe TRBD1 (6 bases). The CDR3 runs to 17 residues. Germline CDR1 reads MDHEN; CDR2 reads SYDVKM. V was shortened by 4 bases and J by 3 bases, with 21 bases between the two germline ends. CDR3 amino acids: CASSWSRGRGIKETQYF. The CDR3 nucleotides are TGTGCCAGCAGTTGGTCCCGGGGCAGGGGCATAAAAGAGACCCAGTACTTC. Drawing the rest from reference TRBV28 and TRBJ2-5, the complete variable domain is DVKVTQSSRYLVKRTGEKVFLECVQDMDHENMFWYRQDPGLGLRLIYFSYDVKMKEKGDIPEGYSVSREKKERFSLILESASTNQTSMYLCASSWSRGRGIKETQYFGPGTRLLVL.

The chain has TRBV27 and TRBJ2-3, with TRBD2 matching over 12 bases. The CDR3 loop spans 16 amino acids. The V gene end was trimmed by 7 bases and the J gene end by 7 bases; junction bases not matched to a gene: 12. Germline lookup yields CDR1 MNHEY and CDR2 SMNVEV (reference sequence). Here the CDR3 DNA reads TGTGCCAGCAACCCGACTAGCGGGGGTATGTTGAATACGCAGTATTTT. It specifies CASNPTSGGMLNTQYF.

This sequence joins TRBV10-1 and TRBJ2-5, with 10 bases identical to TRBD1. The J segment lost 5 bases and the V segment lost 1 base, leaving 7 bases of the junction unmatched. This CDR3 contains 16 residues. CDR1 is WNHNN, CDR2 SYGVQD, per germline (reference sequence). The CDR3 DNA sequence: TGCGCCAGCAGTGAGTTACGGACAGGGGGATATGAGACCCAGTACTTC. This gives the protein CASSELRTGGYETQYF.

V and J are TRBV4-3 and TRBJ2-2; 13 positions agree with TRBD2. CDR1 and CDR2 (germline): LGHNA, YSLEER. J was trimmed by 4 bases and V by 1 base; bases with no gene match: 9. This CDR3 comprises 19 residues. The CDR3 coding sequence is TGCGCCAGCAGCCAAGGCTCTTTTACTAGCGGGGGGGCCACCGGGGAGCTGTTTTTT. The encoded protein is CASSQGSFTSGGATGELFF.

The V and J genes are TRBV4-2 and TRBJ1-5; the D gene is possibly TRBD1 (5 bases). Trimming removed 0 bases at V and 5 bases at J, with 14 bases between. CDR1 is LGHNA, CDR2 YNFKEQ, per germline. The CDR3 spans 16 residues. The CDR3 region has the DNA TGTGCCAGCAGCCAAGATCCCTACAGGATCGATCAGCCCCAGCATTTT. It is translated as CASSQDPYRIDQPQHF.

This clone is a singleton in its sample. V is TRBV5-1 and J is TRBJ2-7; D perhaps matches TRBD1 (5 bases). Germline CDR1 reads SGHRS; CDR2 reads YFSETQ. V dropped 2 bases and J dropped 0 bases, with 9 bases sitting between them. The CDR3 spans 14 residues. The CDR3 DNA is TGCGCCAGCAGCTTACAGGACCCCTCCTACGAGCAGTACTTC. Amino acid sequence: CASSLQDPSYEQYF.

The gene calls are TRBV6-5 and TRBJ1-6, with 9 positions matching TRBD1. The CDR3 totals 15 residues. V lost 4 bases, J lost 8 bases, and 6 bases stayed unmatched. Germline V gene sequence: CDR1 MNHEY, CDR2 SVGAGI. CDR3 loop: CASSSPGQGHSPLHF. CDR3 coding DNA: TGTGCCAGCAGTTCGCCGGGACAGGGCCATTCACCCCTCCACTTT.

The V gene is TRBV6-5, the J gene TRBJ1-2; 8 nucleotides align to TRBD1. V lost 6 bases, J lost 8 bases, and 5 bases stayed unmatched. CDR1 is MNHEY, CDR2 SVGAGI, per germline. This CDR3 has 12 amino acids. The CDR3 sequence is CASRATGGGYTF. For the CDR3, the DNA is TGTGCCAGCAGAGCTACAGGGGGGGGCTACACCTTC.

In nucleotides, the CDR3 is TGTGCCAGCCGAACAGGGATGAACACTGAAGCTTTCTTT. Amino acid sequence: CASRTGMNTEAFF. This chain uses TRBV2 with TRBJ1-1, with a possible D match to TRBD1 (6 bases). Germline assignment: CDR1 SNHLY and CDR2 FYNNEI. The V end lost 8 bases, the J end lost 0 bases, and 10 bases lay between the germline ends. The length of the CDR3 is 13 residues.